This T cell receptor beta chain was sequenced in a study of radiation and T cells in renal cell carcinoma. Regarding the study as a whole: Irradiated tumors held more dominant CDR3 motifs than control tumors. In nephrectomy-only tumors, top 100 clonotypes averaged approximately 45%, versus around 50% irradiated.

Germline V gives CDR1 MNHEY, CDR2 SVGAGI. The CDR3 is 14 amino acids. The V end was cut by 10 bases, the J end by 0 bases, with 15 bases between. Profiled with immunoSEQ multiplex PCR; TCRdb holds only in-frame clones, not every one. The sample has approximately 16,000 clones, approximately 58% seen once; the top ten hold 9.7%. About this clone itself: The antigen remains unidentified.

The treatment was: treatment-naive control, cytoreductive nephrectomy. This chain joins TRBV6-5 and TRBJ1-2, with a weak D call TRBD1 (6 bases). The sample was tumor tissue, taken from a patient whose treatment was nephrectomy without radiotherapy. The receptor was derived from a man in his forties or fifties with renal cell carcinoma. CDR3 in amino acids: CATRRTESNYGYTF. The CDR3 region has the DNA TGTGCCACACGTAGGACAGAGTCTAACTATGGCTACACCTTC.